Below, one TCR beta chain is given with its context. What it binds is unknown. This specimen belongs to a study of T cell responses to AZD1222 COVID-19 vaccine. V gave up 2 bases and J gave up 8 bases; unmatched junction bases: 11. Germline CDR1 MNHEY, CDR2 SVGEGT. The CDR3 runs 15 residues. Sequencing used immunoSEQ multiplex PCR; TCRdb keeps in-frame clones, though not all of them. This sample has over 100,000 clones, with just over 90% found just once. Notes on the study in general: Most donors were white British and more were female, and clonal diversity was possibly underestimated.

The origin of this receptor is an adult in good health. The source was peripheral blood, collected on day 0 of AZD1222 vaccination. This rearrangement joins TRBV6-2 or TRBV6-3 to TRBJ1-2; 7 bases fit TRBD1. This chain's CDR3 is CASSYGVGGSVGYTF. The CDR3, as DNA: TGTGCCAGCAGTTACGGAGTAGGGGGCTCGGTCGGCTACACCTTC.